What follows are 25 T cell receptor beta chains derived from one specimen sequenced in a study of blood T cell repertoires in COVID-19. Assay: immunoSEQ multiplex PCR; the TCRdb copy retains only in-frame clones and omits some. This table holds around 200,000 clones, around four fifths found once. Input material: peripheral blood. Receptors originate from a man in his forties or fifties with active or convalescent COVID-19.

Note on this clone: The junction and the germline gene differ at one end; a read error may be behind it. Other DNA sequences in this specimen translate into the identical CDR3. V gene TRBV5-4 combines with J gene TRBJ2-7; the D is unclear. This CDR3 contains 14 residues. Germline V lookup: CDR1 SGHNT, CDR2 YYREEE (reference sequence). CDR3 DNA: TGCGCCAGCAGCTTGCAATCTATGAGCTACGAGCAGTACTTC. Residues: CASSLQSMSYEQYF. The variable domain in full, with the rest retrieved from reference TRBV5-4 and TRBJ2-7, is ETGVTQSPTHLIKTRGQQVTLRCSSQSGHNTVSWYQQALGQGPQFIFQYYREEENGRGNFPPRFSGLQFPNYSSELNVNALELDDSALYLCASSLQSMSYEQYFGPGTRLTVT.

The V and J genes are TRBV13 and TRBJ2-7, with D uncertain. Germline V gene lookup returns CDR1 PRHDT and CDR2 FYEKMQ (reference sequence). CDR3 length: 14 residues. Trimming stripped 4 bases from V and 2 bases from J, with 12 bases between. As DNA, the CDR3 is TGTGCCAGCAGCTCATCTAGGCTTGCCTACGAGCAGTACTTC. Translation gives CASSSSRLAYEQYF.

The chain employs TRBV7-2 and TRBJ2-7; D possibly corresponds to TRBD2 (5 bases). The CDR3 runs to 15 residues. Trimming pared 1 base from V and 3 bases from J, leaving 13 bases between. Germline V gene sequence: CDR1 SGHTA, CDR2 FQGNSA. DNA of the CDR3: TGTGCCAGCAGCTTAGAGTCGGGATTACTCTACGAGCAGTACTTC. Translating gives CASSLESGLLYEQYF.

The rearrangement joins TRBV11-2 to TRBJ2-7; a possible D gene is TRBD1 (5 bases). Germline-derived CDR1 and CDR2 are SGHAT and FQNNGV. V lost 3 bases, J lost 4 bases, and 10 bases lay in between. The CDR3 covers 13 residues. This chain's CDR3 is CASSFGQGYEQYF. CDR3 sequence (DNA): TGTGCCAGCAGCTTCGGCCAGGGTTACGAGCAGTACTTC.

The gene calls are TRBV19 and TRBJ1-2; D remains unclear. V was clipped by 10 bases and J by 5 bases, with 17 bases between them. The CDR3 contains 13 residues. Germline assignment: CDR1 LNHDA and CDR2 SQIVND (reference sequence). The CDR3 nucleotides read TGTGCCACCACGTCAGGTAGTTGGTATGGCTACACCTTC. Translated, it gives CATTSGSWYGYTF.

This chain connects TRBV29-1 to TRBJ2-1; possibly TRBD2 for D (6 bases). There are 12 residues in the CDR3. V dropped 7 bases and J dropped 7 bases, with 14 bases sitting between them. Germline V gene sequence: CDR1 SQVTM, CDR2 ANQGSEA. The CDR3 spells CSGTREANEQFF. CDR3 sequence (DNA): TGCAGCGGTACAAGGGAGGCTAATGAGCAGTTCTTC.

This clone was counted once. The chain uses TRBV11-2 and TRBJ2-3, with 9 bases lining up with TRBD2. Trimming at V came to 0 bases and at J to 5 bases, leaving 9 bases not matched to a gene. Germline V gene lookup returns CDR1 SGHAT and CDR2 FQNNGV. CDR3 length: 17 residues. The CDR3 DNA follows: TGTGCCAGCAGCTTAGATGTTTGGCGGGGGGGCGGAGATACGCAGTATTTT. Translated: CASSLDVWRGGGDTQYF.

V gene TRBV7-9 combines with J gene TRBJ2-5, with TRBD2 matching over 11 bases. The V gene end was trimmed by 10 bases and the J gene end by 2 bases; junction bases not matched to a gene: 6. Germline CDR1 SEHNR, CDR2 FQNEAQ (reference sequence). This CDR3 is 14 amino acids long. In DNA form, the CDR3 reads TGTGCCACCTCAGGGACTAGCGGACAAGAGACCCAGTACTTC. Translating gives CATSGTSGQETQYF.

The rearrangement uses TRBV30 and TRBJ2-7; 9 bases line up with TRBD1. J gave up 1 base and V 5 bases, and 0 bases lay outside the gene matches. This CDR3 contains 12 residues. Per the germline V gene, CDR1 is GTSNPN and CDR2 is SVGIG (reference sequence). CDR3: CAWGQGSYEQYF. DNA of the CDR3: TGTGCCTGGGGACAGGGGTCCTACGAGCAGTACTTC.

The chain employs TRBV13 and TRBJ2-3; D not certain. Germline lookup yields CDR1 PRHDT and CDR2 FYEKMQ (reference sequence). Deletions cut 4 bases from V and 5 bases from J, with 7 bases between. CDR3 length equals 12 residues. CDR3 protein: CASSSVVDTQYF. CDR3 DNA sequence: TGTGCCAGCAGCTCCGTCGTAGATACGCAGTATTTT.

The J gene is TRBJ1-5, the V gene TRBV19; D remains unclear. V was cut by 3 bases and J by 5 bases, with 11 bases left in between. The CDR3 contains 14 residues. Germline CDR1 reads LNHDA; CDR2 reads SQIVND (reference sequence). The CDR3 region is CASSIFGSDQPQHF. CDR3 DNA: TGTGCCAGTAGTATTTTCGGCAGCGATCAGCCCCAGCATTTT.

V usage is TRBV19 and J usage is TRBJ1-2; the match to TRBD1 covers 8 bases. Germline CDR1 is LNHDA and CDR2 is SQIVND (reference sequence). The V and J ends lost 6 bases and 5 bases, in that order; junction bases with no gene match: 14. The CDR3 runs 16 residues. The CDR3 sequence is CASRGPDREFRYGYTF. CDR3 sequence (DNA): TGTGCCAGTAGGGGGCCGGACAGGGAATTTCGATATGGCTACACCTTC.

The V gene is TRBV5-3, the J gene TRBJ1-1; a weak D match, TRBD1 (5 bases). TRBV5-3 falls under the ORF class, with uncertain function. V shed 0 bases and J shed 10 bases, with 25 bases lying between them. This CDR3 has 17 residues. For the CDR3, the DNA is TGTGCCAGAAGCTTGGGCACCCACCGGGCGCGACGGGGGAGAGCTTTCTTT. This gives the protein CARSLGTHRARRGRAFF.

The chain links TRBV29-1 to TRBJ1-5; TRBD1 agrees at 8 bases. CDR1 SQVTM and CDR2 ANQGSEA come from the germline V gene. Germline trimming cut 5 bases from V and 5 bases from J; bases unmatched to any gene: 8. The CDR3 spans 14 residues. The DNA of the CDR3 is TGCAGCGTTTCAGGGGGCCAGAGGGATCAGCCCCAGCATTTT. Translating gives CSVSGGQRDQPQHF.

The CDR3 here is CASSFSGLSSGNTIYF. The CDR3 DNA reads TGTGCCAGCAGCTTTTCAGGGTTGAGCTCTGGAAACACCATATATTTT. The chain combines TRBV5-5 with TRBJ1-3, with D perhaps matching TRBD1 (5 bases). The length of the CDR3 is 16 residues. The germline CDR1 and CDR2 sequences are SGHKS and YYEKEE (reference sequence). The ends were cut back, 2 bases at V and 0 bases at J, with 12 bases in the middle.

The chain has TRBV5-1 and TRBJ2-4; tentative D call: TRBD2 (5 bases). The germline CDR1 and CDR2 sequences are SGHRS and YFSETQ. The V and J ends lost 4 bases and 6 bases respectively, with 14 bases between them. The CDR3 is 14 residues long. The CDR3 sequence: CASSIGQEANIQYF. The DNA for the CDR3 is TGCGCCAGCAGCATAGGGCAGGAGGCAAACATTCAGTACTTC.

The CDR3 nucleotides read TGTGCCTGGAGTAGACAGGGGTTGGAAAAACTGTTTTTT. This sequence encodes CAWSRQGLEKLFF. The chain recombines TRBV30 with TRBJ1-4; 8 bases agree with TRBD1. This CDR3 has 13 amino acids. With 2 bases clipped from V and 8 bases from J, the junction kept 4 bases outside the gene matches. CDR1 and CDR2 from the germline V gene are GTSNPN and SVGIG (reference sequence).

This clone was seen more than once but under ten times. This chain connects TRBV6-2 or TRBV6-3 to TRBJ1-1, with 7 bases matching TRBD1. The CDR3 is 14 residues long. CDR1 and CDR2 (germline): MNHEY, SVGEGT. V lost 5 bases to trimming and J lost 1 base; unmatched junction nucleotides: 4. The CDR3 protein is CASSPGGPNTEAFF. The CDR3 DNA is TGTGCCAGCAGTCCAGGGGGACCGAACACTGAAGCTTTCTTT.

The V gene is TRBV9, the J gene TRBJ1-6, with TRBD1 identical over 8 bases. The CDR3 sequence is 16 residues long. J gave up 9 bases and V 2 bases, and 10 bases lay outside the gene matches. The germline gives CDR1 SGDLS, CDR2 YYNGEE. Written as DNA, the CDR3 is TGTGCCAGCAGCGTCGACGGAACAGGGGGGTTTTCACCCCTCCACTTT. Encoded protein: CASSVDGTGGFSPLHF.

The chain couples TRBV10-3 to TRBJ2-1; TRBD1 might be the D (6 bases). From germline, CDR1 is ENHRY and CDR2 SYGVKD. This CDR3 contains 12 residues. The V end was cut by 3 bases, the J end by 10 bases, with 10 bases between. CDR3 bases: TGTGCCATCAGTGATGAGGGACAAGAGCAGTTCTTC. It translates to CAISDEGQEQFF.

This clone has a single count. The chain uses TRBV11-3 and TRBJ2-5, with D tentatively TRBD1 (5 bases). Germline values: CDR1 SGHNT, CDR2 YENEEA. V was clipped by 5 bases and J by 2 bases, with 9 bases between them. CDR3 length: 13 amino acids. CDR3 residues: CASSRQIQETQYF. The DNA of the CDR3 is TGTGCCAGCAGCAGACAGATTCAAGAGACCCAGTACTTC.

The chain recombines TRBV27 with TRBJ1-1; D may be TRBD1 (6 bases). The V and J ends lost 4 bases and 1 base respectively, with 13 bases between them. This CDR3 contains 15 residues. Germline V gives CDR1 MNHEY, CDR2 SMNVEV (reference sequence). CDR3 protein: CASSYREGQNTEAFF. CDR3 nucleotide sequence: TGTGCCAGCAGTTATCGAGAGGGACAGAACACTGAAGCTTTCTTT.

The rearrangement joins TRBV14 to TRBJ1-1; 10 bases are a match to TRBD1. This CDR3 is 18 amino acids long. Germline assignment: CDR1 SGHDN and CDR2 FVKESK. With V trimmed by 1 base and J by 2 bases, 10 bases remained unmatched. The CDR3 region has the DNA TGTGCCAGCAGCCAAGGGCTCCTCGGGACAGGGGCTAACACTGAAGCTTTCTTT. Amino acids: CASSQGLLGTGANTEAFF.

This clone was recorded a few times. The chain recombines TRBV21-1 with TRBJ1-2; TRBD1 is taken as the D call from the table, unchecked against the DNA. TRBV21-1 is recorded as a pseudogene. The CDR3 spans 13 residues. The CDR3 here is CASTKTVTNNPTF. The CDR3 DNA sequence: TGTGCCAGCACCAAGACAGTGACGAATAACCCCACCTTC.

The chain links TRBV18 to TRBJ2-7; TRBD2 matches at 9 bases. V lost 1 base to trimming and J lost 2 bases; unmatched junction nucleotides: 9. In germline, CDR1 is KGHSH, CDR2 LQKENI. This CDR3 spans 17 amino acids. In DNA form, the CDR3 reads TGTGCCAGCTCACCACGAGCATCTAGCGGGGCGCCCTACGAGCAGTACTTC. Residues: CASSPRASSGAPYEQYF.